These T cell receptor beta chains were read from a single sample in a study of T cell responses to AZD1222 COVID-19 vaccine. The assay was immunoSEQ multiplex PCR, and TCRdb's table has in-frame clones only and misses some. The repertoire has around 140,000 clones, roughly nine tenths of them found once; the top ten carry 5.1%. The sequences come from peripheral blood, collected on day 0 of AZD1222 vaccination. The source of these receptors is an adult in good health. The CDR3 runs from the conserved cysteine through the conserved F or W. A D gene is named only where the DNA matches it firmly. Not every row has a clone size; where given, it reads once, few, many or a size class.

clone_size	j_call	d_call	v_call	cdr3_nt	cdr3_aa
once	TRBJ2-5	-	TRBV11-3	TGTGCCAGCACCTCCGGGCGGAACCAAGAGACCCAGTACTTC	CASTSGRNQETQYF
-	TRBJ2-1	TRBD2	TRBV5-1	TGCGCCAGCAGCTTCATAGCGGGAGGGCCGGACAATGAGCAGTTCTTC	CASSFIAGGPDNEQFF
-	TRBJ1-4	TRBD1	TRBV6-5	TGTGCCAGCAGTTACAGAGGGGGCGTCGCTGAAAAACTGTTTTTT	CASSYRGGVAEKLFF
-	TRBJ2-7	-	TRBV7-6	TGTGCCAGCAGCTACAGGGTCGGCGAGCAGTACTTC	CASSYRVGEQYF
-	TRBJ1-6	-	TRBV9	TGTGCCAGCAGCGTAGTCCCGGACAATAATTCACCCCTCCACTTT	CASSVVPDNNSPLHF
-	TRBJ1-1	-	TRBV7-2	TGTGCCAGCAGCTTATTAGCAGGGCTTAGAAACACTGAAGCTTTCTTT	CASSLLAGLRNTEAFF
-	TRBJ2-7	-	TRBV3-1/TRBV3-2	TGTGCCAGCAGCCGTGCCTACGAGCAGTACTTC	CASSRAYEQYF
once	TRBJ2-7	-	TRBV11-2	TGTGCCAGCAGCCCCCATGGAGGGGTGGTCGAGCAGTACTTC	CASSPHGGVVEQYF
-	TRBJ2-5	-	TRBV12-3/TRBV12-4	TGTGCCAGCAGTTTGGACAGCCAAGAGACCCAGTACTTC	CASSLDSQETQYF
-	TRBJ1-1	-	TRBV9	TGTGCCAGCAGCCCCCATCGGGGTCAGGTCGCTGAAGCTTTCTTT	CASSPHRGQVAEAFF
once	TRBJ1-2	TRBD1	TRBV7-3	TGTGCCAGCAGCCCCCAGGGTGGGGACAGGGTCTATGGCTACACCTTC	CASSPQGGDRVYGYTF
few	TRBJ1-5	-	TRBV3-1/TRBV3-2	TGTGCCAGCAGCCAAGATTTGTTCGGACAGAAGGGAAGTAGCAATCAGCCCCAGCATTTT	CASSQDLFGQKGSSNQPQHF
-	TRBJ2-1	-	TRBV9	TGTGCCAGCAGCCCTCAACTAGCCCCAGAGCAGTTCTTC	CASSPQLAPEQFF
-	TRBJ2-1	-	TRBV10-1	TGCGCCAGCAGTGAGGAACTAGTCCGGAATGAGCAGTTCTTC	CASSEELVRNEQFF
-	TRBJ1-1	-	TRBV19	TGTGCCAGTAGTATAGCTAAAGGGTCGAACACTGAAGCTTTCTTT	CASSIAKGSNTEAFF
-	TRBJ2-5	TRBD1	TRBV2	TGTGCCAGCAGTCGGGACAGGCACCCAGAGACCCAGTACTTC	CASSRDRHPETQYF
once	TRBJ2-1	TRBD1	TRBV5-7	TGTGCCAGCAGCTGGGAGGACAGGGAATGCAATGAGCAGTTCTTC	CASSWEDRECNEQFF
once	TRBJ2-1	TRBD2	TRBV9	TGTGCCAGCAGTATAGGTAGCGGGAGTCACAATGAGCAGTTCTTC	CASSIGSGSHNEQFF
-	TRBJ1-1	-	TRBV7-9	TGTGCCAGCAGCCCGCAAGGGGCCGGCGCGAACACTGAAGCTTTCTTT	CASSPQGAGANTEAFF
-	TRBJ1-4	-	TRBV18	TGTGCCAGCTCACCTCAGGAGGGGACTGTTGAAAAACTGTTTTTT	CASSPQEGTVEKLFF
-	TRBJ2-3	TRBD1	TRBV5-4	TGTGCCAGCAGCTATGGACAGGGTACAGATACGCAGTATTTT	CASSYGQGTDTQYF
-	TRBJ1-4	TRBD1	TRBV7-2	TGTGCCAGCGCGATAACCGGGACAGCAACTAATGAAAAACTGTTTTTT	CASAITGTATNEKLFF
-	TRBJ2-7	-	TRBV27	TGTGCCAGCAGCTCCCTAGGACGGCTCCCCTACGAGCAGTACTTC	CASSSLGRLPYEQYF
-	TRBJ1-1	-	TRBV12-3/TRBV12-4	TGTGCCAGCAGTTTAAAGCTGAACACTGAAGCTTTCTTT	CASSLKLNTEAFF
-	TRBJ1-3	-	TRBV3-1/TRBV3-2	TGTGCCAGCAGCTTCGGAATTTCTGGAAACACCATATATTTT	CASSFGISGNTIYF
-	TRBJ2-4	TRBD1	TRBV14	TGTGCCAGCAGCCAGGAGACAGGGCCGGCGATGGACATTCAGTACTTC	CASSQETGPAMDIQYF
-	TRBJ2-7	-	TRBV28	TGTGCCAGCAGTTTATCGGGACGGCTTGACGAGCAGTACTTC	CASSLSGRLDEQYF
once	TRBJ1-1	-	TRBV18	TGTGCCAGCTCACCACTCGTCGTATCTTCTGACACTGAAGCTTTCTTT	CASSPLVVSSDTEAFF
-	TRBJ2-2	TRBD2	TRBV6-2/TRBV6-3	TGTGCCAGCAGTCTCGGGACTAGCGGGAGCCTTAGATTGACCGGGGAGCTGTTTTTT	CASSLGTSGSLRLTGELFF
-	TRBJ1-1	-	TRBV30	TGTGCCTGGAGCATTTTGGGAGTTTTACGTTTGAACACTGAAGCTTTCTTT	CAWSILGVLRLNTEAFF
-	TRBJ2-3	TRBD2	TRBV7-3	TGTGCCAGCAGCTTAATAGCGGGAGATACGCAGTATTTT	CASSLIAGDTQYF
-	TRBJ1-5	TRBD1	TRBV19	TGTGCCACCCGGACAGGAGGGTATAGCAATCAGCCCCAGCATTTT	CATRTGGYSNQPQHF
-	TRBJ2-1	TRBD1	TRBV28	TGTGCCAGCAGTTTGATTAGCGCAACAGGGGATGAGCAGTTCTTC	CASSLISATGDEQFF
-	TRBJ2-1	TRBD1	TRBV11-3	TGTGCCAGCAGCTTTGACAGGGTCCCTTTGCGTGAGCAGTTCTTC	CASSFDRVPLREQFF
-	TRBJ1-1	-	TRBV30	TGTGCCGGAAGGGTGGTCACTGAAGCTTTCTTT	CAGRVVTEAFF
once	TRBJ1-2	-	TRBV6-1	TGTGCCAGCAGTGAAATGAACGGGGGAGACTATGGCTACACCTTC	CASSEMNGGDYGYTF
once	TRBJ1-1	-	TRBV19	TGTGCCAGTAGTCCCGACAAAGGGCTCCTAAACACTGAAGCTTTCTTT	CASSPDKGLLNTEAFF
-	TRBJ2-7	TRBD1	TRBV11-3	TGTGCCAGCAGCTTTAGGACAGGGGGAGGCTACGAGCAGTACTTC	CASSFRTGGGYEQYF
-	TRBJ2-2	TRBD2	TRBV24-1	TGTGCCACCAGTGATCCTCATAGCGGGAACGCTTTATCCGGGGAGCTGTTTTTT	CATSDPHSGNALSGELFF
-	TRBJ2-7	-	TRBV28	TGTGCCACCTCAGCCCCCAACCGCAGGGTGACCTACGAGCAGTACTTC	CATSAPNRRVTYEQYF
-	TRBJ1-2	TRBD1	TRBV28	TGTGCCAGCAGTCCGAGGGGGACAGGAGCTTACTATGGCTACACCTTC	CASSPRGTGAYYGYTF
-	TRBJ1-2	-	TRBV28	TGTGCCAGCAGGGGAGGGTCAGACACCGTTTATGGCTACACCTTC	CASRGGSDTVYGYTF
once	TRBJ1-6	TRBD1	TRBV6-2/TRBV6-3	TGTGCCAGCAGTTACCCGATCGGACAGGGGGACTATAATTCACCCCTCCACTTT	CASSYPIGQGDYNSPLHF
-	TRBJ1-5	TRBD1	TRBV27	TGTGCCAGCAGGTCGGGACAGGGAAGCCCCCAGCATTTT	CASRSGQGSPQHF
-	TRBJ1-5	-	TRBV4-3	TGCGCCAGCAGCCAAGAATGGGGTCAGCATCAGCCCCAGCATTTT	CASSQEWGQHQPQHF
-	TRBJ1-2	-	TRBV6-4	TGTGCCAGCAGAGGAACAGATACCTATGGCTACACCTTC	CASRGTDTYGYTF
-	TRBJ1-2	-	TRBV20-1	TGCAGTGCGAGTTATGGGGGCGCATATTATGGCTACACCTTC	CSASYGGAYYGYTF
few	TRBJ2-3	TRBD2	TRBV6-2/TRBV6-3	TGTGCCAGCAGCCACATGACTAGCAGAGATACGCAGTATTTT	CASSHMTSRDTQYF
-	TRBJ1-4	TRBD1	TRBV2	TGTGCCACCCAGGGGGCAGGAGAAAAACTGTTTTTT	CATQGAGEKLFF
-	TRBJ1-5	-	TRBV28	TGTGCCAGCAGCTCAGGTAACAATCAGCCCCAGCATTTT	CASSSGNNQPQHF
few	TRBJ2-7	-	TRBV19	TGTGCCAGTAGTCTGGGTACCCTTACCTACGAGCAGTACTTC	CASSLGTLTYEQYF
-	TRBJ1-1	-	TRBV29-1	TGCAGCGTTCGACCGACAGCACCTTTGAACACTGAAGCTTTCTTT	CSVRPTAPLNTEAFF
-	TRBJ1-5	-	TRBV7-3	TGTGCCAGCAGCCTAACTGAGGGACAGCCCCAGCATTTT	CASSLTEGQPQHF